A single TCR beta chain is shown here with its context. Antigen unknown. Indicated treatment: roughly 18 received Ad26.COV2.S at low or high dose, single or two shots; about 5 received placebo; per-sample allocation not given. Specimen acquisition occurred on day 63 following the initial vaccine or placebo injection. This entry belongs to a study of Ad26.COV2.S vaccination and SARS-CoV-2 variants. Study information: As a participant in COV1001, the donor was in the Ad26.COV2.S trial arm. Intramuscular Ad26.COV2.S doses were given once or twice, 56 days apart. Study results and caveats: With respect to non-spike TCR breadth, vaccine and placebo recipients were similar. Substantial breadth was reported for post-vaccination spike-specific CD8+ and CD4+ T cells.

TCRdb's copy holds only in-frame clones and misses some; the assay was immunoSEQ multiplex PCR. The sample carries roughly 380,000 clones, roughly 85% recorded once. CDR3 size: 15 residues. Germline V gene lookup returns CDR1 LGHNA and CDR2 YSLEER. The ends were cut back, 2 bases at V and 7 bases at J, with 14 bases in the middle. Specimen: peripheral blood, collected in a trial of Ad26.COV2.S vaccine versus placebo. This clonotype originated in a person aged 18-60 years who received the Ad26.COV2.S COVID-19 vaccine or a placebo. This rearrangement joins TRBV4-3 to TRBJ2-2; D is undetermined. CDR3 protein: CASSQKLGHGGELFF. CDR3 bases: TGCGCCAGCAGCCAAAAATTAGGGCATGGCGGGGAGCTGTTTTTT.